This T cell receptor (beta chain) originates from a study of response to subunit inactivated influenza vaccine. Study-level findings and limits: T cells newly recruited by each seasonal influenza vaccination are few, the authors suggested.

TCRdb reanalysed the RT-PCR reads using MiXCR and keeps one entry per CDR3 protein. The table shows roughly 760,000 distinct CDR3 sequences, with around 21% occurring only once. The V end was cut by 8 bases, the J end by 9 bases, with 23 bases between. This CDR3 region has 14 residues. This clonotype has just a few counts. Its matching antigen is unknown. The TCR originated in a man aged 45-60 years who received an inactivated influenza vaccine. This chain joins TRBV12-3 or TRBV12-4 and TRBJ2-7, with D perhaps matching TRBD2 (6 bases). The specimen was PBMCs from blood, collected 4 to 6 days after vaccination. The CDR3 bases are TGTGCCAGCGGTAGCGGCCTCGAAGCTACGGTGCAGTACTTC. Translating gives CASGSGLEATVQYF.